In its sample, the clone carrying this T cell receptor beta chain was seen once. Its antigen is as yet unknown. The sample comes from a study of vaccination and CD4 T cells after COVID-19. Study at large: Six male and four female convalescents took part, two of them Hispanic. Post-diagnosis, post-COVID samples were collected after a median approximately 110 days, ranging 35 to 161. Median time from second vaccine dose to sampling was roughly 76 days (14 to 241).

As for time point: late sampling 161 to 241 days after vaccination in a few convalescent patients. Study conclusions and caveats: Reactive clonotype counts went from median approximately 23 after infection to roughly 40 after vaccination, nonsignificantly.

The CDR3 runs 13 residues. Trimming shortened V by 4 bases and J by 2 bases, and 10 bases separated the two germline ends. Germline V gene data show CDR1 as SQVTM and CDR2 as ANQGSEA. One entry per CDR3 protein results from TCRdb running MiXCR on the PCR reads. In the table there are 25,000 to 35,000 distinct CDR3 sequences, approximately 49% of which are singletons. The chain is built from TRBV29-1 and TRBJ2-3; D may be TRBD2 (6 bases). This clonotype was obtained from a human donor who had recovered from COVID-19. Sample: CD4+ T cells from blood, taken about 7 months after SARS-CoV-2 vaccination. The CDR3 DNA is TGCAGCGTTGCCCTAGCGTACACAGATACGCAGTATTTT. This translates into CSVALAYTDTQYF.